These 32 T cell receptor beta chains came from one sample sequenced in a study of cytomegalovirus exposure and HLA in healthy donors. Both 60 Vbeta primers and 13 Jbeta primers went into the PCR. TCRdb keeps only in-frame clones here, not all; method: immunoSEQ multiplex PCR. The sample yields approximately 100,000 clones, approximately 76% seen once. Sequencing was carried out using PBMCs. These TCRs come from a middle-aged man in good health and CMV-seronegative.

V gene TRBV7-8 combines with J gene TRBJ1-1, with TRBD1 as a possible D gene (6 bases). The CDR3 runs 14 residues. CDR1 is SGHVS, CDR2 FQNEAQ, per germline. Between the trimmed V and J ends, which lost 2 bases and 1 base, there was a span of 8 bases. CDR3 protein: CASSLLQGNTEAFF. The CDR3 region has the DNA TGTGCCAGCAGCTTATTACAGGGGAACACTGAAGCTTTCTTT.

This clone was observed a handful of times. V gene TRBV7-9 combines with J gene TRBJ2-5, with 9 bases lining up with TRBD1. CDR1 SEHNR and CDR2 FQNEAQ come from the germline V gene (reference sequence). The CDR3 spans 14 residues. The V and J ends lost 5 bases and 6 bases, in that order; junction bases with no gene match: 7. CDR3 loop: CASSHVDRGKTQYF. Here the CDR3 DNA reads TGTGCCAGCAGCCACGTGGACAGGGGAAAGACCCAGTACTTC.

This clone was counted a few times. V usage is TRBV27 and J usage is TRBJ2-6, with D possibly being TRBD2 (5 bases). V was pared by 2 bases and J by 4 bases, with 15 bases between. Germline CDR1 is MNHEY and CDR2 is SMNVEV (reference sequence). The CDR3 consists of 17 residues. In nucleotides, the CDR3 is TGTGCCAGCAGTTTAGTCGGGGTCCCCACCGGGGCCAACGTCCTGACTTTC. It codes for CASSLVGVPTGANVLTF.

This clone was seen a few times. The chain joins TRBV28 to TRBJ2-7, with TRBD1 matching 9 bases. The J segment lost 4 bases and the V segment lost 11 bases, leaving 12 bases of the junction unmatched. Germline V gene data show CDR1 as MDHEN and CDR2 as SYDVKM. The CDR3 is 14 amino acids. CDR3 residues: CASKGQGRPYEQYV. The CDR3, as DNA: TGTGCCTCCAAGGGACAGGGAAGGCCTTACGAGCAGTACGTC.

This clone was seen a handful of times. The rearrangement links TRBV9 to TRBJ1-6; TRBD1 matches 8 bases. The CDR3 totals 12 residues. V dropped 3 bases and J dropped 11; count of bases not matched to a gene: 1. Germline CDR1 SGDLS, CDR2 YYNGEE. CDR3 sequence reads: CASSGTGTPLHF. In nucleotides, the CDR3 is TGTGCCAGCAGCGGGACAGGGACACCCCTCCACTTT.

The chain carries TRBV5-1 and TRBJ2-1, with a weak D call TRBD1 (6 bases). CDR1 is SGHRS, CDR2 YFSETQ, per germline. This CDR3 comprises 13 residues. V dropped 3 bases and J dropped 7 bases, with 11 bases sitting between them. CDR3 bases: TGCGCCAGCAGCTACGGACAGACTAATGAGCAGTTCTTC. Translated, it gives CASSYGQTNEQFF.

This chain links TRBV30 with TRBJ1-3; no clear D. The CDR3 runs 14 residues. The germline V gene has CDR1 GTSNPN and CDR2 SVGIG (reference sequence). V lost 2 bases to trimming and J lost 0 bases, with 8 bases between them. CDR3 nucleotides: TGTGCCTGGAGTCCGGAGAGCTCTGGAAACACCATATATTTT. It codes for CAWSPESSGNTIYF.

This clone was detected a few times. V and J are TRBV10-3 and TRBJ2-5; TRBD1 might be the D (6 bases). In germline, CDR1 is ENHRY, CDR2 SYGVKD. V lost 10 bases and J lost 2, with 14 bases in between. The CDR3 has 13 amino acids. The CDR3, as DNA: TGTGCCACAGCCCTCAGGGGTCAAGAGACCCAGTACTTC. Encoded protein: CATALRGQETQYF.

CDR3 coding DNA: TGCGCCAGCAGCGAGGACCGGGGGTTGAGGGGCTACACCTTC. Its translation is CASSEDRGLRGYTF. This chain joins TRBV5-1 and TRBJ1-2; D possibly corresponds to TRBD1 (5 bases). Trimming pared 4 bases from V and 8 bases from J, leaving 18 bases between. Germline V gene sequence: CDR1 SGHRS, CDR2 YFSETQ. The CDR3 is made up of 14 amino acids. The entire variable domain, with the rest obtained from reference TRBV5-1 and TRBJ1-2, is as follows: KAGVTQTPRYLIKTRGQQVTLSCSPISGHRSVSWYQQTPGQGLQFLFEYFSETQRNKGNFPGRFSGRQFSNSRSEMNVSTLELGDSALYLCASSEDRGLRGYTFGSGTRLTVV.

The gene calls are TRBV5-4 and TRBJ2-3; D is unresolved. Per the germline V gene, CDR1 is SGHNT and CDR2 is YYREEE (reference sequence). Trimming left V 4 bases short and J 2 bases short, with 8 bases between. This CDR3 has 13 residues. The CDR3 region is CASSPGATDTQYF. The CDR3, as DNA: TGTGCCAGCAGCCCAGGCGCCACAGATACGCAGTATTTT.

The chain recombines TRBV5-6 with TRBJ1-1, with 7 nucleotides matching TRBD1. J gave up 4 bases and V 4 bases, and 13 bases lay outside the gene matches. This CDR3 has 16 amino acids. Germline V gene data show CDR1 as SGHDT and CDR2 as YYEEEE. CDR3 loop: CASSRQGLVVGTEAFF. CDR3 DNA: TGTGCCAGCAGCCGACAGGGTCTTGTGGTGGGCACTGAAGCTTTCTTT.

This clone has a single count. The V and J genes are TRBV4-3 and TRBJ2-5; TRBD2 matches at 8 bases. Trimming at V came to 1 base and at J to 2 bases, leaving 9 bases not matched to a gene. Germline V CDR1 and CDR2: LGHNA, YSLEER. The CDR3 is 17 residues long. CDR3 sequence (DNA): TGCGCCAGCAGCCAAGCTATATTAGCGGGGCTACAAGAGACCCAGTACTTC. This sequence encodes CASSQAILAGLQETQYF.

This clone was recorded once. The rearrangement joins TRBV19 to TRBJ1-1, with 8 bases identical to TRBD1. Per the germline V gene, CDR1 is LNHDA and CDR2 is SQIVND (reference sequence). V lost 4 bases and J lost 4; bases outside the gene matches: 8. This CDR3 has 15 residues. CDR3: CASSRGQGWTTEAFF. CDR3 DNA sequence: TGTGCCAGTAGTAGAGGACAGGGATGGACCACTGAAGCTTTCTTT.

This clone was counted between two and nine times. A junction boundary mismatches the germline segment, possibly from a read error. V and J are TRBV7-9 and TRBJ2-3; a weak D match, TRBD2 (5 bases). This CDR3 is built from 15 residues. Germline V gene lookup returns CDR1 SEHNR and CDR2 FQNEAQ (reference sequence). The CDR3 here is CSSSLLSSPTDTQYF. The CDR3 DNA follows: TGTTCCAGCAGCTTACTATCTAGCCCCACAGATACGCAGTATTTT.

As for this clone: An end of the junction does not agree with germline; a read error may underlie this. The V and J genes are TRBV7-9 and TRBJ1-1; D is perhaps TRBD1 (5 bases). Germline V gene data show CDR1 as SEHNR and CDR2 as FQNEAQ (reference sequence). This CDR3 spans 15 amino acids. CDR3 amino acids: CSSSLRDLTGAEAFF. The CDR3 DNA is TGTTCCAGCAGCTTACGAGATCTAACGGGGGCTGAAGCTTTCTTT.

This CDR3 reads CASSAGTGFEKLFF. The DNA for the CDR3 is TGTGCCAGCAGCGCTGGGACAGGGTTTGAAAAACTGTTTTTT. The rearrangement joins TRBV9 to TRBJ1-4; 9 bases are shared with TRBD1. The CDR3 covers 14 residues. V lost 3 bases to trimming and J lost 7 bases; unmatched junction nucleotides: 4. Germline values: CDR1 SGDLS, CDR2 YYNGEE.

In the case of this clone: The same CDR3 also results from other DNA sequences found in this sample. The V call is TRBV7-2, the J call TRBJ2-3, with a possible D match to TRBD1 (6 bases). From germline, CDR1 is SGHTA and CDR2 FQGNSA. The CDR3 contains 14 residues. The ends were cut back, 5 bases at V and 2 bases at J, with 11 bases in the middle. The CDR3 DNA follows: TGTGCCAGCAGCCTGGGGGCCTCCACAGATACGCAGTATTTT. It encodes CASSLGASTDTQYF. The full variable domain, its missing parts supplied by reference TRBV7-2 and TRBJ2-3, is GAGVSQSPSNKVTEKGKDVELRCDPISGHTALYWYRQSLGQGLEFLIYFQGNSAPDKSGLPSDRFSAERTGGSVSTLTIQRTQQEDSAVYLCASSLGASTDTQYFGPGTRLTVL.

This chain connects TRBV2 to TRBJ1-5, with a possible D match to TRBD1 (5 bases). Trimming shortened V by 8 bases and J by 6 bases, and 14 bases separated the two germline ends. The length of the CDR3 is 13 residues. Germline assignment: CDR1 SNHLY and CDR2 FYNNEI. The CDR3 coding sequence is TGTGCCAGCGGGGGAGGGGTGGGTCAGCCCCAGCATTTT. It encodes CASGGGVGQPQHF.

The CDR3 sequence is CASSQQGAFNYGYTF. CDR3 nucleotides: TGTGCCAGCTCACAGCAGGGGGCTTTCAACTATGGCTACACCTTC. The genes are TRBV18 and TRBJ1-2, with 8 bases identical to TRBD1. The CDR3 has 15 residues. With V trimmed by 4 bases and J by 2 bases, 6 bases remained unmatched. The germline gives CDR1 KGHSH, CDR2 LQKENI. Full variable domain (outside the CDR3, taken from reference TRBV18 and TRBJ1-2): NAGVMQNPRHLVRRRGQEARLRCSPMKGHSHVYWYRQLPEEGLKFMVYLQKENIIDESGMPKERFSAEFPKEGPSILRIQQVVRGDSAAYFCASSQQGAFNYGYTFGSGTRLTVV.

This chain connects TRBV4-1 to TRBJ1-2; 8 bases are shared with TRBD1. Germline CDR1 reads MGHRA; CDR2 reads YSYEKL. Losses at the gene ends were 3 bases for V and 7 bases for J; bases not matched to a gene: 4. There are 13 residues in the CDR3. CDR3 amino acids: CASSQTGAGGYTF. The CDR3 DNA follows: TGCGCCAGCAGCCAGACAGGGGCAGGTGGCTACACCTTC.

V usage is TRBV7-9 and J usage is TRBJ2-7; D ambiguous. This CDR3 is built from 12 residues. V was clipped by 4 bases and J by 6 bases, with 10 bases between them. Per the germline V gene, CDR1 is SEHNR and CDR2 is FQNEAQ (reference sequence). The chain's CDR3 is CASSSGFGEQYV. CDR3 nucleotides: TGTGCCAGCAGCTCCGGGTTTGGCGAGCAGTACGTC.

The chain combines TRBV28 with TRBJ2-2; the match to TRBD2 covers 9 bases. The CDR3 has 14 amino acids. V lost 5 bases and J lost 6; bases outside the gene matches: 4. Germline values: CDR1 MDHEN, CDR2 SYDVKM. The CDR3 spells CASSPGTSPGELFF. Here the CDR3 DNA reads TGTGCCAGCAGTCCTGGGACTAGCCCCGGGGAGCTGTTTTTT.

The chain is built from TRBV2 and TRBJ2-3; TRBD1 might be the D (6 bases). Trimming removed 6 bases at V and 6 bases at J, with 13 bases between. Germline loops: CDR1 SNHLY, CDR2 FYNNEI. This CDR3 contains 13 residues. CDR3 amino acids: CASRGRGSDTQYF. The CDR3 nucleotides read TGTGCCAGCAGAGGCAGGGGATCTGATACGCAGTATTTT.

This clone was observed a handful of times. This chain uses TRBV9 with TRBJ1-2; D might be TRBD1 (6 bases). The CDR3 is made up of 14 amino acids. The germline V and J ends were trimmed by 4 bases and 8 bases, with 18 bases remaining between them. CDR1 and CDR2 from the germline V gene are SGDLS and YYNGEE. The CDR3, as DNA: TGTGCCAGCAGCTCCCAGGCGGGGGCGCCGGGCTACACCTTC. Protein: CASSSQAGAPGYTF.

The V gene is TRBV18, the J gene TRBJ1-2; D is undetermined. This CDR3 is 14 amino acids long. Germline CDR1 is KGHSH and CDR2 is LQKENI. V lost 2 bases to trimming and J lost 0 bases, with 7 bases between them. The CDR3 DNA reads as TGTGCCAGCTCACCAGGTACGGCTAACTATGGCTACACCTTC. Translation gives CASSPGTANYGYTF.

The chain carries TRBV11-2 and TRBJ2-5; TRBD1 aligns across 7 bases. This CDR3 is 15 amino acids long. Losses at the gene ends were 4 bases for V and 5 bases for J; bases not matched to a gene: 10. Per the germline V gene, CDR1 is SGHAT and CDR2 is FQNNGV. The CDR3 sequence: CASSSLRGGAETQYF. The CDR3 DNA sequence: TGTGCCAGCAGCTCCCTCCGAGGGGGCGCGGAGACCCAGTACTTC.

The CDR3 DNA sequence: TGTGCCAGCTCGTCGAACTTGGGCACAGGGTTGGGCGAGCAGTACGTC. This translates into CASSSNLGTGLGEQYV. The chain links TRBV18 to TRBJ2-7; TRBD1 might be the D (6 bases). Looked up from germline, CDR1 is KGHSH and CDR2 is LQKENI. The CDR3 has 16 amino acids. The V end lost 6 bases, the J end lost 6 bases, and 24 bases lay between the germline ends.

The rearrangement uses TRBV6-6 and TRBJ1-1; TRBD1 is a possible D gene (5 bases). CDR1 and CDR2 (germline): MNHNY, SVGAGI (reference sequence). The CDR3 runs to 15 residues. V lost 6 bases, J lost 1 base, and 15 bases lay in between. CDR3 bases: TGTGCCAGCAGCGACGGCGACAGAAAGAACACTGAAGCTTTCTTT. It encodes CASSDGDRKNTEAFF.

In the case of this clone: A read error may produce the germline difference seen at one junction end. The chain employs TRBV7-9 and TRBJ1-3; D call uncertain. The CDR3 runs 14 residues. Germline-derived CDR1 and CDR2 are SEHNR and FQNEAQ (reference sequence). The CDR3 loop reads CSSSFGSSGSTIYF. The CDR3 bases are TGTTCCAGCAGTTTTGGGAGCTCTGGAAGCACCATATATTTT.

V gene TRBV29-1 combines with J gene TRBJ2-5, with 9 bases matching TRBD2. CDR1 and CDR2 from the germline V gene are SQVTM and ANQGSEA. Germline trimming cut 2 bases from V and 4 bases from J; bases unmatched to any gene: 11. This CDR3 is built from 16 residues. The CDR3 bases are TGCAGCGTTGAAATCCCCCAGCGGGGGGCTCCAGAGACCCAGTACTTC. Amino acid sequence: CSVEIPQRGAPETQYF.

This chain uses TRBV6-6 with TRBJ1-2; D perhaps matches TRBD1 (6 bases). The CDR3 is 14 amino acids. Germline V gene sequence: CDR1 MNHNY, CDR2 SVGAGI (reference sequence). Trimming stripped 0 bases from V and 4 bases from J, with 9 bases between. For the CDR3, the DNA is TGTGCCAGCAGTTACTCGAGCAGGGGCTATGGCTACACCTTC. As protein: CASSYSSRGYGYTF.

This chain links TRBV27 with TRBJ1-2; a possible D gene is TRBD1 (5 bases). This CDR3 spans 15 amino acids. Germline lookup yields CDR1 MNHEY and CDR2 SMNVEV (reference sequence). The V and J ends lost 0 bases and 8 bases respectively, with 16 bases between them. The CDR3, as DNA: TGTGCCAGCAGTTTATCGCGGGGGGGAGTCAGGGGCTACACCTTC. It codes for CASSLSRGGVRGYTF.